This T cell receptor (beta chain) stems from a study of blood T cell dynamics during melanoma immunotherapy. Study-level results: Whether repertoire-driving clones were melanoma-specific could not be determined.

The sample's time point: week 3, after first cycle of checkpoint inhibitor. As for this clone: Its antigen is still unknown.

This CDR3 is 13 amino acids long. With 7 bases clipped from V and 3 bases from J, the junction kept 3 bases outside the gene matches. Per germline, CDR1 WSHSY and CDR2 SAAADI. Method: immunoSEQ multiplex PCR; TCRdb's copy keeps in-frame clones and lacks some. The data hold 4,000 to 4,500 clones, with 70% to 90% observed a single time. The receptor was derived from a human donor with melanoma. The starting material was blood, obtained from a patient treated with checkpoint blockade. The chain uses TRBV10-2 and TRBJ1-3; the match to TRBD1 covers 7 bases. In DNA, the CDR3 is TGCGCCAGCACCTGGGACAGTGGAAACACCATATATTTT. Translating gives CASTWDSGNTIYF.